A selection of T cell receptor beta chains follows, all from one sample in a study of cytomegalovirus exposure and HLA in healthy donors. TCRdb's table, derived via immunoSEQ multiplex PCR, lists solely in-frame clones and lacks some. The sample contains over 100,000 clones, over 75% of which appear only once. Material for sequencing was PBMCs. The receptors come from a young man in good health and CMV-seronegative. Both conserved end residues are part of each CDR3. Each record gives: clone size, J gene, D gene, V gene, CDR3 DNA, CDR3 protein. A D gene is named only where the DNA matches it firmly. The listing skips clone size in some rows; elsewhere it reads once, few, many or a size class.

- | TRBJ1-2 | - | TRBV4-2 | TGTGCCAGCAGCTACACCAGGCAGGAGGGGAGGAGCGGCTACACCTTC | CASSYTRQEGRSGYTF
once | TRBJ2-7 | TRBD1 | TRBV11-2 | TGTGCCAGCAGCTTAGGACAGGGGGCTTACGAGCAGTACTTC | CASSLGQGAYEQYF
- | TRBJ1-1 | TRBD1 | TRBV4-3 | TGCGCCAGCAGCCAAGATCACAGGGGGACGGGCACTGAAGCTTTCTTT | CASSQDHRGTGTEAFF
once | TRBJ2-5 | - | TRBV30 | TGTGCCTGGAGTGAGGGAGCCGAGACCCAGTACTTC | CAWSEGAETQYF
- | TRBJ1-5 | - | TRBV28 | TGTGCCAGCAGTTTCCCCTTCTCCAATCAGCCCCAGCATTTT | CASSFPFSNQPQHF
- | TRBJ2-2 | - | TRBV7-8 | TGTGCCAGCAAACAGGGACAAAACACCGGGGAGCTGTTTTTT | CASKQGQNTGELFF
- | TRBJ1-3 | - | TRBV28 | TGTGCCAGCAGTTCACTCACAGGCTACTCTGGAAACACCATATATTTT | CASSSLTGYSGNTIYF
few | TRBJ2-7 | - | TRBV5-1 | TGCGCCAGCAGCTTGGGGGTCGGGGGACTCTCCTACGAGCAGTACTTC | CASSLGVGGLSYEQYF
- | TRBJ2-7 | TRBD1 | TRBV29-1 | TGCAGCGTTGCAGGGGGAATAGTGTACGAGCAGTACTTC | CSVAGGIVYEQYF
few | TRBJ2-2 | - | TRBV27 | TGTGCCAGCAGTTTACTGGGGCCTGGCGGGGAGCTGTTTTTT | CASSLLGPGGELFF
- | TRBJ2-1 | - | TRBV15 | TGTGCCACCAGCAGAGATGTCGGTGGAGGTGGGAGTTCCTACAATGAGCAGTTCTTC | CATSRDVGGGGSSYNEQFF
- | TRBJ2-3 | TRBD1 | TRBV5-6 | TGTGCCAGCAGCTTGGGGGGACAGGGCACAGATACGCAGTATTTT | CASSLGGQGTDTQYF
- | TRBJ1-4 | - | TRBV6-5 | TGTGCCAGCAGTGCAGGGATCCCAACTAATGAAAAACTGTTTTTT | CASSAGIPTNEKLFF
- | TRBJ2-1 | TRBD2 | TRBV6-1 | TGTGCCAGCAGTGAAGCGCTTCAGCGGGGGGGCCTAAATGAGCAGTTCTTC | CASSEALQRGGLNEQFF
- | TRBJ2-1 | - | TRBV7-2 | TGTGCCAGCAGACCCACACGGGTCCATAGCTCCTACAATGAGCAGTTCTTC | CASRPTRVHSSYNEQFF
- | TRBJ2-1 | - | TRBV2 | TGTGCCAGCAGTGAAGCGGGCGGGGCCGACAATGAGCAGTTCTTC | CASSEAGGADNEQFF
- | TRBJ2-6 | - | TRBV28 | TGTGCCAGCAGTTTAAGACAGGTCTACTTGCCTGGGGCCAACGTCCTGACTTTC | CASSLRQVYLPGANVLTF
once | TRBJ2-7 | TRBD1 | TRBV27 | TGTGCCAGCAGCCAATACAGGGGGCCCTCCTACGAGCAGTACTTC | CASSQYRGPSYEQYF
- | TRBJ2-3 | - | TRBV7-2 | TGTGCCAGCAGCTTACTAGGTCCCACAGATACGCAGTATTTT | CASSLLGPTDTQYF
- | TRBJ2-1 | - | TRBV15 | TGTGCCACCAGGATACAGGGAAAGGACTACAATGAGCAGTTCTTC | CATRIQGKDYNEQFF
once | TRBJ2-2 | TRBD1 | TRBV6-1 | TGTGCCAGCAGCCCCAGGACAGGGCGGATCGGGGAGCTGTTTTTT | CASSPRTGRIGELFF
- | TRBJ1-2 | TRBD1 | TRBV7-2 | TGTGCCAGCAGCCTAGGGACAGCGTATGGCTACACCTTC | CASSLGTAYGYTF